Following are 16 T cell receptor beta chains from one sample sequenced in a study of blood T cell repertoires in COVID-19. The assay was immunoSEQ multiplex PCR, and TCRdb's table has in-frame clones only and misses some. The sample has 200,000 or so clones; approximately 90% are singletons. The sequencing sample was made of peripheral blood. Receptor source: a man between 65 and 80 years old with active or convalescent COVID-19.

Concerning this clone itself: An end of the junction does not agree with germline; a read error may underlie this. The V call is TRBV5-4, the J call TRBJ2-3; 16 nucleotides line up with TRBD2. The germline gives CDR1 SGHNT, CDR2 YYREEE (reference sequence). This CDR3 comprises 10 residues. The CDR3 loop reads CATGTSGRDF. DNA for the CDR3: TGTGCCACGGGGACTAGCGGGAGGGACTTT.

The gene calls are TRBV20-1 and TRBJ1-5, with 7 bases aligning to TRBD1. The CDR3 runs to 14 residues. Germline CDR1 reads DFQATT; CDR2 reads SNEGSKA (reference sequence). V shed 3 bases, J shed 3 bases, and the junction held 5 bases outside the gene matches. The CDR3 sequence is CSASVTGVNQPQHF. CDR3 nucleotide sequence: TGCAGTGCTAGTGTTACAGGGGTCAATCAGCCCCAGCATTTT.

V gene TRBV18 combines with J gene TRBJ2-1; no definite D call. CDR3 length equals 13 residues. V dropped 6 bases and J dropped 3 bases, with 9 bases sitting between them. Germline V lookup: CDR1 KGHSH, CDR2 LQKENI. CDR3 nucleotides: TGTGCCAGCTCGAAGGCTAGCTACAATGAGCAGTTCTTC. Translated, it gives CASSKASYNEQFF.

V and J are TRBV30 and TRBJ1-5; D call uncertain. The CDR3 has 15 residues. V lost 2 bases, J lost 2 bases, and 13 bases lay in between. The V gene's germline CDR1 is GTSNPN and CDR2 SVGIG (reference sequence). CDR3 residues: CAWSPIGYGNQPQHF. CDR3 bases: TGTGCCTGGAGTCCAATCGGGTACGGCAATCAGCCCCAGCATTTT.

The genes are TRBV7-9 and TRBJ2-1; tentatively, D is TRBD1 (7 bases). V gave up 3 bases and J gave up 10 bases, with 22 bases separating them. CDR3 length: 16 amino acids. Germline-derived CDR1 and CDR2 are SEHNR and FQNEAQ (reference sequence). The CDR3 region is CASSFRQGLLGGEQFF. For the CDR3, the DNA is TGTGCCAGCAGCTTCAGACAGGGTTTACTCGGGGGCGAGCAGTTCTTC. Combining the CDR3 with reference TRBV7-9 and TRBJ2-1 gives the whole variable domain DTGVSQNPRHKITKRGQNVTFRCDPISEHNRLYWYRQTLGQGPEFLTYFQNEAQLEKSRLLSDRFSAERPKGSFSTLEIQRTEQGDSAMYLCASSFRQGLLGGEQFFGPGTRLTVL.

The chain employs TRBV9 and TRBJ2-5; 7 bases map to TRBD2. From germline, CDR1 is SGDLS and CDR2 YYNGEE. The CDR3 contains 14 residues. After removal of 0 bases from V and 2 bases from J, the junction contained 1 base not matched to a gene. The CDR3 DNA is TGTGCCAGCAGCGTAGATAGCGGGCAAGAGACCCAGTACTTC. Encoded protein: CASSVDSGQETQYF.

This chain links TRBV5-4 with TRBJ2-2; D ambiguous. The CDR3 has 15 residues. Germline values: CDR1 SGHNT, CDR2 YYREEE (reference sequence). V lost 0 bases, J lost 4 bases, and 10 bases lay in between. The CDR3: CASSLAARSTGELFF. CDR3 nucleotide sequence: TGTGCCAGCAGCTTGGCCGCGCGGAGCACCGGGGAGCTGTTTTTT. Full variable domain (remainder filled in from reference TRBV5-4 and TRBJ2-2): ETGVTQSPTHLIKTRGQQVTLRCSSQSGHNTVSWYQQALGQGPQFIFQYYREEENGRGNFPPRFSGLQFPNYSSELNVNALELDDSALYLCASSLAARSTGELFFGEGSRLTVL.

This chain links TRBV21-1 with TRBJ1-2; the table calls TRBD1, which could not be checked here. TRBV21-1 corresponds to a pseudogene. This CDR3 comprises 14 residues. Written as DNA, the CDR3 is TGTGCCAGCAACCGGGGACAGACAAACTATGGCTACACCTTC. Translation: CASNRGQTNYGYTF.

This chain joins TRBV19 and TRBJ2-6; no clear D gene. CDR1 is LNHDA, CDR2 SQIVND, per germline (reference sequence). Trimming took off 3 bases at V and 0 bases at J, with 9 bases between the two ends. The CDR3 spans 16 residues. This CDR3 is CASSIPGSSGANVLTF. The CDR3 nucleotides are TGTGCCAGTAGTATCCCAGGAAGCTCTGGGGCCAACGTCCTGACTTTC.

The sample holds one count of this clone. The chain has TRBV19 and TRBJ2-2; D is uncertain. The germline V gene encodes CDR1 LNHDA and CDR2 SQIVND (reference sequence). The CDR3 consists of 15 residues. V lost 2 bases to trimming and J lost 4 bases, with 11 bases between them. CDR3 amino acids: CASSILPGTTGELFF. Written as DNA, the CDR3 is TGTGCCAGTAGTATACTCCCAGGAACCACCGGGGAGCTGTTTTTT.

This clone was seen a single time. CDR3 DNA sequence: TGTGCCATCAGGGCCGCAGGGCTCAACACTGAAGCTTTCTTT. It specifies CAIRAAGLNTEAFF. The chain links TRBV10-3 to TRBJ1-1, with D perhaps matching TRBD1 (5 bases). Trimming removed 6 bases at V and 2 bases at J, with 13 bases between. The CDR3 totals 14 residues. Per germline, CDR1 ENHRY and CDR2 SYGVKD.

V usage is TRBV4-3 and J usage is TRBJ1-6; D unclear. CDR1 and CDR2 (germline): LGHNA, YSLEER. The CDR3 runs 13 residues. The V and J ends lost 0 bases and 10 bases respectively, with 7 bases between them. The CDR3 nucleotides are TGCGCCAGCAGCCAAGATTGGGCGTCACCCCTCCACTTT. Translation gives CASSQDWASPLHF.

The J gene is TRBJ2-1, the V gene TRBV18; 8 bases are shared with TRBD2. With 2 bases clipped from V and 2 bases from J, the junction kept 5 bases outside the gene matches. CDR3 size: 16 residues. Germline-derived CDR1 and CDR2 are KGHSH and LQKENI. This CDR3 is CASSPSQRGTYNEQFF. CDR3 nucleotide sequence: TGTGCCAGCTCACCATCCCAGCGGGGGACCTACAATGAGCAGTTCTTC.

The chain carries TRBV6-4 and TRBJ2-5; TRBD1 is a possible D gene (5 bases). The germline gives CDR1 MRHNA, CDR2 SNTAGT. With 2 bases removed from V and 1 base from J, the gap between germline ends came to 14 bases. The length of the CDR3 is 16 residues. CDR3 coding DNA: TGTGCCAGCAGTGACCCTCAGGGTACTTTCCAAGAGACCCAGTACTTC. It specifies CASSDPQGTFQETQYF.

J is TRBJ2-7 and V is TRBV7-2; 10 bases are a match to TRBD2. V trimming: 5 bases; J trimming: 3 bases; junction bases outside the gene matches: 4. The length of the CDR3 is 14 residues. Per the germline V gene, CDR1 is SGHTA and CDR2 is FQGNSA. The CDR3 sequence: CASSLLAGGYEQYF. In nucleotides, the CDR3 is TGTGCCAGCAGCCTCTTAGCGGGAGGCTACGAGCAGTACTTC.

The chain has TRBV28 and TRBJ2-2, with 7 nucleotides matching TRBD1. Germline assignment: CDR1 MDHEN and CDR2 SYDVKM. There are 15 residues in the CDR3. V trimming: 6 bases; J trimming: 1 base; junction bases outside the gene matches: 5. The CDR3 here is CASSTGVRNTGELFF. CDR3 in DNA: TGTGCCAGCAGCACAGGGGTTAGGAACACCGGGGAGCTGTTTTTT. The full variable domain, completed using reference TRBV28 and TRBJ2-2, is DVKVTQSSRYLVKRTGEKVFLECVQDMDHENMFWYRQDPGLGLRLIYFSYDVKMKEKGDIPEGYSVSREKKERFSLILESASTNQTSMYLCASSTGVRNTGELFFGEGSRLTVL.